A single sample is the source of the 32 T cell receptor beta chains below, sequenced in a study of shared clonotypes between healthy human individuals. TCRdb's copy holds only in-frame clones and misses some; the assay was immunoSEQ multiplex PCR. The repertoire holds around 2.5 million clones, with 93% as singletons. The specimen was naive CD4+ T cells from PBMCs. Specified subset: CD45RA+ positively selected. Every receptor here comes from a man younger than 35 in good health. Some clones in this sample may be carry-over from other donors' samples.

The V and J genes are TRBV19 and TRBJ2-2; D gene uncertain. The germline V gene has CDR1 LNHDA and CDR2 SQIVND (reference sequence). The length of the CDR3 is 13 residues. V was trimmed by 5 bases and J by 7 bases, leaving 11 bases between them. The chain's CDR3 is CASSPRAGGELFF. DNA of the CDR3: TGTGCCAGTAGTCCGCGCGCCGGCGGGGAGCTGTTTTTT.

The rearrangement uses TRBV5-1 and TRBJ2-3, with 8 bases matching TRBD2. CDR1 is SGHRS and CDR2 is YFSETQ in the germline V gene. J was trimmed by 6 bases and V by 0 bases; bases with no gene match: 9. The CDR3 runs to 16 residues. Here the CDR3 reads CASSLVVSGNIDTQYF. CDR3 bases: TGCGCCAGCAGCTTGGTTGTTAGCGGGAACATTGATACGCAGTATTTT. Full variable domain (missing parts from reference TRBV5-1 and TRBJ2-3): KAGVTQTPRYLIKTRGQQVTLSCSPISGHRSVSWYQQTPGQGLQFLFEYFSETQRNKGNFPGRFSGRQFSNSRSEMNVSTLELGDSALYLCASSLVVSGNIDTQYFGPGTRLTVL.

The table lists this clone with a count of one. The chain is built from TRBV14 and TRBJ1-3; TRBD1 might be the D (5 bases). V dropped 4 bases and J dropped 0 bases, with 10 bases sitting between them. The germline V gene encodes CDR1 SGHDN and CDR2 FVKESK. The CDR3 consists of 15 residues. The CDR3 protein is CASSPAGHSGNTIYF. CDR3 DNA sequence: TGTGCCAGCAGCCCAGCTGGACACTCTGGAAACACCATATATTTT.

The chain combines TRBV29-1 with TRBJ1-2; D remains ambiguous. This CDR3 is 13 amino acids long. Germline loops: CDR1 SQVTM, CDR2 ANQGSEA. V shed 5 bases and J shed 1 base, with 11 bases lying between them. CDR3 sequence (DNA): TGCAGCGTTTTCCCCAGTCTTAACTATGGCTACACCTTC. Encoded protein: CSVFPSLNYGYTF.

The chain is built from TRBV9 and TRBJ1-2; D is ambiguous. Germline lookup yields CDR1 SGDLS and CDR2 YYNGEE. V lost 1 base, J lost 2 bases, and 9 bases lay in between. CDR3 length: 14 residues. Here the CDR3 DNA reads TGTGCCAGCAGCGTATCTTCCAGCAACTATGGCTACACCTTC. Translation: CASSVSSSNYGYTF.

The chain couples TRBV19 to TRBJ2-2; 12 nucleotides line up with TRBD2. The CDR3 is 15 residues long. Germline loops: CDR1 LNHDA, CDR2 SQIVND (reference sequence). Unmatched junction bases numbered 5, after V lost 4 bases and J lost 8 bases. CDR3 DNA sequence: TGTGCCAGTAGTACTAGCGGGAGGGCTATAGGGGAGCTGTTTTTT. Translated, it gives CASSTSGRAIGELFF.

The V gene is TRBV27, the J gene TRBJ2-1; the match to TRBD2 covers 10 bases. Per the germline V gene, CDR1 is MNHEY and CDR2 is SMNVEV (reference sequence). V was clipped by 2 bases and J by 3 bases; unmatched bases: 4. The CDR3 totals 16 residues. DNA of the CDR3: TGTGCCAGCAGTTTAGCTAGCGGGAGTATCTACAATGAGCAGTTCTTC. It specifies CASSLASGSIYNEQFF.

With respect to this clone: Other DNA sequences in this sample translate to the same CDR3. The J gene is TRBJ2-2, the V gene TRBV7-2, with D uncertain. Trimming shortened V by 3 bases and J by 1 base, and 6 bases separated the two germline ends. Germline CDR1 reads SGHTA; CDR2 reads FQGNSA. This CDR3 has 14 residues. The CDR3: CASSFLGNTGELFF. Here the CDR3 DNA reads TGTGCCAGCAGCTTTTTGGGGAACACCGGGGAGCTGTTTTTT.

The chain combines TRBV11-3 with TRBJ2-1; 8 bases are shared with TRBD1. With 1 base clipped from V and 2 bases from J, the junction kept 1 base outside the gene matches. The germline gives CDR1 SGHNT, CDR2 YENEEA. CDR3 length: 15 amino acids. CDR3 nucleotide sequence: TGTGCCAGCAGCTTAGGCAGGGGGCCCTACAATGAGCAGTTCTTC. Translating gives CASSLGRGPYNEQFF.

On this clone itself: The identical CDR3 is also encoded by other nucleotide sequences in the sample. The CDR3: CASSLEGTGAYEQYF. The CDR3 nucleotides are TGCGCCAGCAGCTTGGAAGGGACAGGGGCCTACGAGCAGTACTTC. The chain is built from TRBV5-1 and TRBJ2-7; TRBD1 aligns across 10 bases. Trimming removed 0 bases from V and 2 bases from J; junction bases left unmatched: 2. Looked up from germline, CDR1 is SGHRS and CDR2 is YFSETQ. The CDR3 spans 15 residues.

V usage is TRBV5-8 and J usage is TRBJ2-2, with D possibly TRBD1 on 6 matching bases. This CDR3 has 14 residues. Germline assignment: CDR1 SGHTS and CDR2 YDEGEE. With 4 bases removed from V and 6 bases from J, the gap between germline ends came to 13 bases. CDR3 residues: CASSRDPGAGELFF. The CDR3 nucleotides read TGTGCCAGCAGCCGGGACCCAGGGGCCGGGGAGCTGTTTTTT. The full variable domain, rest sourced from reference TRBV5-8 and TRBJ2-2, is EAGVTQSPTHLIKTRGQQATLRCSPISGHTSVYWYQQALGLGLQFLLWYDEGEERNRGNFPPRFSGRQFPNYSSELNVNALELEDSALYLCASSRDPGAGELFFGEGSRLTVL.

The rearrangement links TRBV6-5 to TRBJ1-3; D is possibly TRBD1 (5 bases). Trimming left V 6 bases short and J 4 bases short, with 10 bases between. The CDR3 contains 13 residues. Germline V CDR1 and CDR2: MNHEY, SVGAGI. This chain's CDR3 is CASRMTVGNTIYF. The CDR3 coding sequence is TGTGCCAGCAGGATGACAGTGGGAAACACCATATATTTT.

Details on this clone: The same CDR3 can be traced to other DNA sequences in this sample. This rearrangement joins TRBV2 to TRBJ2-5; D is undetermined. Trimming took 4 bases from V and 5 from J, leaving 8 bases between them. The CDR3 is made up of 12 amino acids. The V gene's germline CDR1 is SNHLY and CDR2 FYNNEI. Written as DNA, the CDR3 is TGTGCCAGCAGTGTACTTCCGGAGACCCAGTACTTC. It codes for CASSVLPETQYF.

This chain links TRBV7-2 with TRBJ1-2; 10 positions match TRBD1. CDR3 length: 15 residues. V gave up 1 base and J gave up 4 bases; unmatched junction bases: 3. Germline V gene sequence: CDR1 SGHTA, CDR2 FQGNSA. The CDR3 region has the DNA TGTGCCAGCAGCTTAGTGGGACAGGGGATCTATGGCTACACCTTC. Translating gives CASSLVGQGIYGYTF.

This chain joins TRBV6-6 and TRBJ1-1, with D possibly TRBD1 on 5 matching bases. Looked up from germline, CDR1 is MNHNY and CDR2 is SVGAGI (reference sequence). Trimming removed 8 bases at V and 1 base at J, with 14 bases between. The CDR3 loop spans 14 amino acids. CDR3 residues: CASSKAGTNTEAFF. The CDR3 nucleotides read TGTGCCAGCTCAAAGGCAGGGACGAACACTGAAGCTTTCTTT.

In this sample, this clone turned up a few times. The chain recombines TRBV7-6 with TRBJ1-1; 7 positions match TRBD1. Germline V gene sequence: CDR1 SGHVS, CDR2 FNYEAQ. With 3 bases clipped from V and 1 base from J, the junction kept 8 bases outside the gene matches. CDR3 size: 16 residues. The CDR3 DNA sequence: TGTGCCAGCAGCTTTCAACAGGGGCGAGGGAACACTGAAGCTTTCTTT. It specifies CASSFQQGRGNTEAFF. Full variable domain (missing parts from reference TRBV7-6 and TRBJ1-1): GAGVSQSPRYKVTKRGQDVALRCDPISGHVSLYWYRQALGQGPEFLTYFNYEAQQDKSGLPNDRFSAERPEGSISTLTIQRTEQRDSAMYRCASSFQQGRGNTEAFFGQGTRLTVV.

The gene calls are TRBV27 and TRBJ1-4; D is perhaps TRBD1 (5 bases). This CDR3 is built from 17 residues. Trimming stripped 5 bases from V and 3 bases from J, with 19 bases between. Looked up from germline, CDR1 is MNHEY and CDR2 is SMNVEV (reference sequence). The CDR3 DNA is TGTGCCAGCAGTCGCCGGATGAAAGGGGCGGCTAATGAAAAACTGTTTTTT. Its translation: CASSRRMKGAANEKLFF.

Only a few counts were recorded for this clone. The rearrangement joins TRBV7-2 to TRBJ1-2; tentatively, D is TRBD1 (6 bases). V shed 0 bases and J shed 4 bases, with 12 bases lying between them. Germline values: CDR1 SGHTA, CDR2 FQGNSA. The CDR3 loop spans 15 amino acids. Here the CDR3 reads CASSLAQGRGYGYTF. The CDR3 coding sequence is TGTGCCAGCAGCTTAGCTCAAGGCAGGGGCTATGGCTACACCTTC.

To note about this clone: Germline and junction disagree at one end, which may indicate a read error. The chain is built from TRBV10-3 and TRBJ2-2; 10 bases agree with TRBD1. This CDR3 comprises 17 residues. In germline, CDR1 is ENHRY, CDR2 SYGVKD. The CDR3 sequence: CAISGGQGSTNTGELFF. DNA for the CDR3: TGTGCCATCAGTGGGGGACAGGGGTCTACGAATACCGGGGAGCTGTTTTTT.

The chain recombines TRBV2 with TRBJ1-1; maybe TRBD1 (6 bases). Trimming left V 8 bases short and J 3 bases short, with 13 bases between. The CDR3 is 13 residues long. The V gene's germline CDR1 is SNHLY and CDR2 FYNNEI. CDR3 nucleotide sequence: TGTGCCAGCCGGCAGGGGATGGACACTGAAGCTTTCTTT. Protein sequence: CASRQGMDTEAFF.

The rearrangement links TRBV28 to TRBJ1-1, with D uncertain. Germline values: CDR1 MDHEN, CDR2 SYDVKM. Trimming shortened V by 5 bases and J by 4 bases, and 11 bases separated the two germline ends. The CDR3 loop spans 13 amino acids. This CDR3 reads CASSLGSGTEAFF. The DNA for the CDR3 is TGTGCCAGCAGTCTCGGCTCGGGCACTGAAGCTTTCTTT.

The chain recombines TRBV11-2 with TRBJ2-5, with TRBD1 matching 9 bases. Trimming cost V 1 base and J 2 bases; bases outside gene matches: 5. CDR3 length: 16 amino acids. Germline CDR1 reads SGHAT; CDR2 reads FQNNGV. The CDR3 region is CASSLGPGTGQETQYF. CDR3 coding DNA: TGTGCCAGCAGCTTAGGCCCTGGGACAGGGCAAGAGACCCAGTACTTC.

This chain links TRBV6-6 with TRBJ2-7, with D perhaps TRBD2 (6 bases). Germline loops: CDR1 MNHNY, CDR2 SVGAGI (reference sequence). V lost 5 bases and J lost 4, with 15 bases in between. This CDR3 is 14 amino acids long. The CDR3 sequence is CASSTTGGRYEQYF. CDR3 sequence (DNA): TGTGCCAGCAGTACTACCGGGGGACGGTACGAGCAGTACTTC.

Concerning this clone: A read error may account for a junction end that differs from germline. The chain employs TRBV7-3 and TRBJ1-1; perhaps TRBD1 as D (5 bases). Germline-derived CDR1 and CDR2 are SGHTA and FQGTGA. The CDR3 is 13 amino acids. The CDR3 here is CVSSPGGNTEAFF. CDR3 in DNA: TGTGTCAGCAGCCCCGGGGGGAACACTGAAGCTTTCTTT.

The rearrangement links TRBV5-4 to TRBJ1-1, with no clear D. The germline CDR1 and CDR2 sequences are SGHNT and YYREEE (reference sequence). The CDR3 consists of 16 residues. Trimming shortened V by 4 bases and J by 1 base, and 17 bases separated the two germline ends. This CDR3 is CASSPPPGQRNTEAFF. In DNA, the CDR3 is TGTGCCAGCAGCCCGCCCCCGGGTCAGCGGAACACTGAAGCTTTCTTT. Filled out from reference TRBV5-4 and TRBJ1-1, the complete variable domain reads ETGVTQSPTHLIKTRGQQVTLRCSSQSGHNTVSWYQQALGQGPQFIFQYYREEENGRGNFPPRFSGLQFPNYSSELNVNALELDDSALYLCASSPPPGQRNTEAFFGQGTRLTVV.

The chain employs TRBV9 and TRBJ2-2, with no clear D. Trimming cost V 0 bases and J 0 bases, with 6 bases left between them. The CDR3 is 15 amino acids. Germline V lookup: CDR1 SGDLS, CDR2 YYNGEE. In DNA form, the CDR3 reads TGTGCCAGCAGCGTAGTCGGGCCGAACACCGGGGAGCTGTTTTTT. This codes for CASSVVGPNTGELFF.

V and J are TRBV5-6 and TRBJ2-3, with 10 bases that match TRBD2. The CDR3 is 15 residues long. The germline gives CDR1 SGHDT, CDR2 YYEEEE. V lost 4 bases, J lost 8 bases, and 10 bases stayed unmatched. The chain's CDR3 is CASSLAGVVVRTQYF. As DNA, the CDR3 is TGTGCCAGCAGCCTAGCGGGAGTGGTGGTACGTACGCAGTATTTT.

The chain carries TRBV15 and TRBJ2-1; D possibly corresponds to TRBD2 (5 bases). Between the trimmed V and J ends, which lost 4 bases and 10 bases, there was a span of 14 bases. This CDR3 contains 13 residues. Germline V lookup: CDR1 LNHNV, CDR2 YYDKDF (reference sequence). CDR3 DNA sequence: TGTGCCACCAGCACCAATAGGTGGAGGGAGCAGTTCTTC. This gives the protein CATSTNRWREQFF.

The J gene is TRBJ2-5, the V gene TRBV5-4; D could derive from TRBD1 or TRBD2 (7 bases each). V shed 0 bases and J shed 10 bases, with 13 bases lying between them. The germline V gene encodes CDR1 SGHNT and CDR2 YYREEE (reference sequence). CDR3 length: 13 residues. The CDR3 loop reads CASSLDRGGGQYF. The CDR3 nucleotides read TGTGCCAGCAGCTTGGACAGGGGAGGGGGCCAGTACTTC.

V and J are TRBV5-1 and TRBJ1-1, with D unresolved. The CDR3 covers 14 residues. Trimming removed 0 bases from V and 5 bases from J, with 11 bases in between. CDR1 is SGHRS and CDR2 is YFSETQ in the germline V gene. Written as DNA, the CDR3 is TGCGCCAGCAGCTTGGAGTTACCGGGAACTGAAGCTTTCTTT. Protein: CASSLELPGTEAFF.

In this sample, this clone turned up once. V usage is TRBV6-1 and J usage is TRBJ2-7; D possibly corresponds to TRBD1 (5 bases). Germline CDR1 MNHNS, CDR2 SASEGT. This CDR3 is built from 20 residues. The germline V and J ends were trimmed by 3 bases and 0 bases, with 27 bases remaining between them. The DNA for the CDR3 is TGTGCCAGCAGTGACCCGCGCAGAGGACACCTTAAAGGGGCCTCCTACGAGCAGTACTTC. It encodes CASSDPRRGHLKGASYEQYF.

This chain joins TRBV14 and TRBJ2-5; D call uncertain. There are 14 residues in the CDR3. Between the trimmed V and J ends, which lost 5 bases and 5 bases, there was a span of 15 bases. In germline, CDR1 is SGHDN, CDR2 FVKESK. The CDR3 sequence: CASSSAVIGETQYF. Written as DNA, the CDR3 is TGTGCCAGCAGCTCCGCGGTGATCGGGGAGACCCAGTACTTC.